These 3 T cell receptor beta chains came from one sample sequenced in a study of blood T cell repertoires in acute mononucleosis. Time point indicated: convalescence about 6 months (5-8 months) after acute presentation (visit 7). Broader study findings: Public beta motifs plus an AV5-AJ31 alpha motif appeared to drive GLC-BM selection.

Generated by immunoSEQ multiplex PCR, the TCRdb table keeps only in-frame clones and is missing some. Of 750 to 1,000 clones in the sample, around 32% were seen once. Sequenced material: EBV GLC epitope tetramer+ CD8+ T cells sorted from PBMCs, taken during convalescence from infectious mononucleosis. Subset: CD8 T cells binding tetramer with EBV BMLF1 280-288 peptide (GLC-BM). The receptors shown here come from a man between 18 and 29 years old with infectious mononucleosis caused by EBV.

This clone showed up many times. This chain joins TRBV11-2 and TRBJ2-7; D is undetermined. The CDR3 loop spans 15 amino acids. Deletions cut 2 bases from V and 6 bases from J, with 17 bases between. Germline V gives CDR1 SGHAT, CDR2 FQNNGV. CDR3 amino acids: CASSLSSVGRLEQYF. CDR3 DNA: TGTGCCAGCAGCTTAAGTTCTGTGGGTAGACTCGAGCAGTACTTC.

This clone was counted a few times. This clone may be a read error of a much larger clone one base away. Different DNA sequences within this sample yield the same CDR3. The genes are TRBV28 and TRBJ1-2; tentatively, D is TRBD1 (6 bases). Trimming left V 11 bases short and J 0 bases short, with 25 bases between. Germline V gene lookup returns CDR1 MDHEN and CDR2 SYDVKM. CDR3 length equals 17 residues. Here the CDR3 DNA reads TGTGCCCGCTGGGCCGGGGGCGCGGGGGGACCTAACTATGGCTACACCTTC. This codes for CARWAGGAGGPNYGYTF.

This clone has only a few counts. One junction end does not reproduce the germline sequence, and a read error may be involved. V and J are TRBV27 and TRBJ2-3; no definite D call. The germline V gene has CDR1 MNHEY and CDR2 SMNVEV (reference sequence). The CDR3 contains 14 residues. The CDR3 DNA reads TGTTCCAGCAGTTTAAACGGGTGCACAGATACGCAGTATTTT. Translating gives CSSSLNGCTDTQYF.